Each of the 6 T cell receptor delta chains below was sequenced from the same sample in a study of γδ T cells in repeated Plasmodium falciparum infection. Vgamma9/Vdelta2+ and Vdelta2-negative gammadelta T cells were flow-sorted from PBMC for bulk sequencing. TCRdb used CATT to re-call clones from the multiplex PCR reads. The repertoire has 90,000 to 95,000 delta-chain clones, more than 0.85% of them found once; the top ten carry 9.6%. Sequencing input: gamma-delta T cells from blood. The receptors stem from a pool of human donors (malaria-infected and uninfected, not separated).

With regard to this clone: The protein that TCRdb holds for this DNA derives from a much larger clone and differs from the translated DNA at residue 17, which likely indicates a read error; the protein shown here is translated from the DNA. The CDR3 DNA reads TGTGCCTGTGACACCTTAGGACTGGGGAAAATAGCAAGAGACACCCGAAAGATGTTTTTC. Its protein product is CACDTLGLGKIARDTRKMFF. The chain has TRDV2 and TRDJ3; D possibly corresponds to TRDD3 (7 bases). TCRdb carries no J gene annotation; the J gene was assigned here by matching the DNA with germline. The germline V gene encodes CDR1 GEAIGNYY and CDR2 EKD. The CDR3 contains 20 residues.

There are a few counts of this clone. Since a far larger clone is one base different, this is likely a read error. Other nucleotide sequences in the sample specify the same CDR3. V usage is TRDV2 and J usage is TRDJ1, with D maybe TRDD3 (6 bases). TCRdb supplies no J gene; here it was assigned by aligning the nucleotide sequence to germline. Germline assignment: CDR1 GEAIGNYY and CDR2 EKD. There are 19 residues in the CDR3. V was pared by 0 bases and J by 0 bases, with 22 bases between. In DNA form, the CDR3 reads TGTGCCTGTGACACCCATGTGGTAGGGGATCCCCCGTACACCGATAAACTCATCTTT. This gives the protein CACDTHVVGDPPYTDKLIF.

Concerning this clone itself: This sequence is one base from a far larger clone and is likely a read error. Other DNA sequences in this sample translate to the same CDR3. The chain combines TRDV1 with TRDJ1, with a weak D call TRDD3 (5 bases). TCRdb gives no J gene; it was assigned here by matching the DNA to germline. Germline V gene lookup returns CDR1 TSWWSYY and CDR2 QGS. With 0 bases removed from V and 8 bases from J, the gap between germline ends came to 13 bases. CDR3 length: 14 amino acids. Written as DNA, the CDR3 is TGTGCTCTTGGGGAACTTCCGATACCGGGCAAACTCATCTTT. This gives the protein CALGELPIPGKLIF.

A word on this clone: The protein that TCRdb holds for this DNA derives from a much larger clone and differs from the translated DNA at residue 20, which likely indicates a read error; the protein shown here is translated from the DNA. The gene calls are TRDV1 and TRDJ1; TRDD3 matches at 9 bases. The CDR3 sequence is 22 residues long. In germline, CDR1 is TSWWSYY, CDR2 QGS. The CDR3 reads CALGIRNVRPTLLGDLRGKPIF. The CDR3 DNA is TGTGCTCTTGGGATTCGCAACGTCCGTCCTACCTTACTGGGGGACCTAAGAGGTAAACCCATCTTT.

This clone has more than one count but fewer than ten. A far larger clone differs by one base, so this is likely a read error. The same CDR3 can be traced to other DNA sequences in this sample. This chain links TRDV2 with TRDJ1; D perhaps matches TRDD3 (6 bases). The J gene, left out of TCRdb, was set here by checking the DNA against germline. The CDR3 covers 15 residues. Germline values: CDR1 GEAIGNYY, CDR2 EKD. Here the CDR3 DNA reads TGTGCTTGTGACACTCAGGATACTCTCACCGATAAACTCATCTTT. This gives the protein CACDTQDTLTDKLIF.

With regard to this clone: TCRdb's protein, taken from a much larger clone, differs from this DNA's translation at residue 3, likely owing to a read error; the protein displayed comes from the DNA. The gene calls are TRDV2 and TRDJ3, with 12 bases fitting TRDD3. TCRdb gives no J gene; it was assigned here by matching the DNA to germline. In germline, CDR1 is GEAIGNYY, CDR2 EKD. The CDR3 consists of 19 residues. The CDR3 DNA sequence: TGTGCCCGTGACACCCTACTGGGGGATACCTCCTGGGACACCCGACAGATGTTTTTC. Translating it yields CARDTLLGDTSWDTRQMFF.